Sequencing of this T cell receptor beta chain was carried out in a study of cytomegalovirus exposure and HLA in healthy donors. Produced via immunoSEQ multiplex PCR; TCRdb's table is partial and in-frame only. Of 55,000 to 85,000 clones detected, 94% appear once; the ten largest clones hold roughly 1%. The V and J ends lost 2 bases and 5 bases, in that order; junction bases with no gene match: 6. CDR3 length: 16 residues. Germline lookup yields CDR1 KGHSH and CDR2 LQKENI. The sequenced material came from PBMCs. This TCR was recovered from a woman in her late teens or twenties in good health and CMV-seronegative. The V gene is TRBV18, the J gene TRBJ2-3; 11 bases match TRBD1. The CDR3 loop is CASSPWTGGVGDTQYF. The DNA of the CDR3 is TGTGCCAGCTCACCATGGACAGGGGGCGTGGGAGATACGCAGTATTTT.